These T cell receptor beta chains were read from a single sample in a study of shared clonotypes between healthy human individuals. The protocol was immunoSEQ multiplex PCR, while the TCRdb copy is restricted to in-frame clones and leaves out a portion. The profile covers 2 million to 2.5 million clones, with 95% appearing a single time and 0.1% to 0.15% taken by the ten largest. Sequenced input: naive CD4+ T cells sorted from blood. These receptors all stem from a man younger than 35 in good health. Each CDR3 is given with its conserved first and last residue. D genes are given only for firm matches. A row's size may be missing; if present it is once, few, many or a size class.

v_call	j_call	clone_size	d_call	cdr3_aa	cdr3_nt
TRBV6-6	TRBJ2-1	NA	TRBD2	CASSLTSGGYNEQFF	TGTGCCAGCAGTTTAACTAGCGGGGGGTACAATGAGCAGTTCTTC
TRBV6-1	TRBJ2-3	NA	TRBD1	CASSESGRQGIHTQYF	TGTGCCAGCAGTGAATCAGGTAGACAGGGGATACATACGCAGTATTTT
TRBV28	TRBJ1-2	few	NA	CASSLDRHGYTF	TGTGCCAGCAGTCTGGACAGACATGGCTACACCTTC
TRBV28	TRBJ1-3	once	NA	CASSPQGSSGNTIYF	TGTGCCAGCAGTCCCCAGGGGAGCTCTGGAAACACCATATATTTT
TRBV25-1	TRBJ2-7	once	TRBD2	CASSEAGLAYEQYF	TGTGCCAGCAGTGAGGCCGGACTAGCCTACGAGCAGTACTTC
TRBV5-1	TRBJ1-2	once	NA	CASSSSAAANYGYTF	TGCGCCAGCAGCTCCTCAGCTGCAGCTAACTATGGCTACACCTTC
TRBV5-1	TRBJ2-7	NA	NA	CASSLNAADREQYF	TGCGCCAGCAGCTTAAATGCGGCGGACCGCGAGCAGTACTTC
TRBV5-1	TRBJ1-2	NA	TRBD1	CASSLTTGLSSYGYTF	TGCGCCAGCAGCTTGACGACAGGGTTATCTTCCTATGGCTACACCTTC
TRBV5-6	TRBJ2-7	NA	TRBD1	CASSLGGQGTYEQYF	TGTGCCAGCAGCCTCGGGGGACAGGGAACCTACGAGCAGTACTTC
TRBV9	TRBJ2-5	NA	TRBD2	CASSVVALAGGQETQYF	TGTGCCAGCAGCGTAGTCGCACTAGCGGGGGGGCAAGAGACCCAGTACTTC
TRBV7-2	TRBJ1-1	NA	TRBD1	CASSLGTGFLVTEAFF	TGTGCCAGCAGCTTAGGGACAGGTTTTTTAGTCACTGAAGCTTTCTTT
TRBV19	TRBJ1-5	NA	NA	CASSTSGRNQPQHF	TGTGCCAGTAGTACCTCGGGCCGGAATCAGCCCCAGCATTTT
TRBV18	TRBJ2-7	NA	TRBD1	CASSPGQGHSYEQYF	TGTGCCAGCTCACCTGGACAGGGGCACTCCTACGAGCAGTACTTC
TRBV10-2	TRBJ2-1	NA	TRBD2	CASSGAGTSGGANEQFF	TGCGCCAGCAGTGGGGCCGGGACTAGCGGGGGGGCGAATGAGCAGTTCTTC
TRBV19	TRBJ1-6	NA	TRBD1	CASSGTASNSPLHF	TGTGCCAGCTCGGGGACAGCCAGTAATTCACCCCTCCACTTT
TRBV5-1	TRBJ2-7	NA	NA	CASSFPDSYEQYF	TGCGCCAGCAGCTTCCCAGACTCCTACGAGCAGTACTTC
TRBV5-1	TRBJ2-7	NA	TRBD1	CASSQPGTGNEQYF	TGCGCCAGCAGCCAACCCGGGACAGGGAACGAGCAGTACTTC
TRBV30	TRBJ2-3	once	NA	CAWDEALGTDTQYF	TGTGCCTGGGACGAGGCACTAGGCACAGATACGCAGTATTTT
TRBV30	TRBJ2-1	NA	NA	CAWSGLRANEQFF	TGTGCCTGGAGTGGGTTGCGGGCCAATGAGCAGTTCTTC
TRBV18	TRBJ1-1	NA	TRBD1	CASSPAGTGLNTEAFF	TGTGCCAGCTCACCAGCGGGGACAGGTTTGAACACTGAAGCTTTCTTT
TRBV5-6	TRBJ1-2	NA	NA	CASSLPLPGTNYGYTF	TGTGCCAGCAGCTTGCCTTTACCGGGGACTAACTATGGCTACACCTTC
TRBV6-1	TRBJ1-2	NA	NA	CASLLANYGYTF	TGTGCCAGTTTGTTAGCTAACTATGGCTACACCTTC
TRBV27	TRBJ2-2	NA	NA	CASSPRQGWTGELFF	TGTGCCAGCAGTCCTCGGCAGGGATGGACCGGGGAGCTGTTTTTT
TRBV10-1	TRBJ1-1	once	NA	CASSGEGDTEAFF	TGCGCCAGCTCAGGGGAGGGGGACACTGAAGCTTTCTTT